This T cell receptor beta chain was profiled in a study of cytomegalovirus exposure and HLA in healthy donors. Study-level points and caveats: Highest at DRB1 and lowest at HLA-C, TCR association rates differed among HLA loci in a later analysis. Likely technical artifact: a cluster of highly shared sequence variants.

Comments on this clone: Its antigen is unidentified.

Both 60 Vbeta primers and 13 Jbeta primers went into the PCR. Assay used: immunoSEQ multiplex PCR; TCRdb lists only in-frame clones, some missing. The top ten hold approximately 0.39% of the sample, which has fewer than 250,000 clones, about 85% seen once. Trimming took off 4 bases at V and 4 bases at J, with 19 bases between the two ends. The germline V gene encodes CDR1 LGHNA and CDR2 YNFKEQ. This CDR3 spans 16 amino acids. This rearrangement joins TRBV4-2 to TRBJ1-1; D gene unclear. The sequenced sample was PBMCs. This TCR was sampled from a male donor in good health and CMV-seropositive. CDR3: CASSLLREAEGTEAFF. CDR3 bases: TGTGCCAGCAGCCTCTTAAGGGAGGCCGAGGGCACTGAAGCTTTCTTT.